A single TCR beta chain is shown here with its context. Sorting of unstimulated PBMCs yielded separate CD3+CD4+ and CD3+CD8+ fractions. Here immunoSEQ multiplex PCR was the method, and the copy in TCRdb shows in-frame clones only, minus some. The sample has about 120,000 clones, approximately 90% seen once; the top ten hold 0.83%. This sample was taken from a study of T cell clones after liver transplantation. In the study overall: Immunosuppression withdrawal was tried within 2 years after liver transplantation in this trial.

Trimming took 0 bases from V and 6 from J, leaving 5 bases between them. CDR1 is SEHNR and CDR2 is FQNEAQ in the germline V gene (reference sequence). This CDR3 comprises 13 residues. The origin of this receptor is a human patient who received a liver transplant. These T cells may partly come from the graft donor. The chain is built from TRBV7-9 and TRBJ2-2, with D unresolved. Sequenced here: CD4+ T cells from blood, sampled 12 months after liver transplant. This CDR3 reads CASSLALPGELFF. CDR3 bases: TGTGCCAGCAGCTTAGCGCTTCCCGGGGAGCTGTTTTTT.